What follows are 16 T cell receptor beta chains derived from one specimen sequenced in a study of T cells in tuberculosis. Sample time point: new active TB diagnosis, blood taken before or within 7 days of starting treatment. Assay: immunoSEQ multiplex PCR; the TCRdb copy retains only in-frame clones and omits some. This table has approximately 30,000 clones, 87% appearing once. The source was PBMCs, collected at tuberculosis diagnosis. The receptors shown here come from an adult with tuberculosis.

This chain joins TRBV25-1 and TRBJ1-3, with 7 bases fitting TRBD1. With V trimmed by 7 bases and J by 1 base, 4 bases remained unmatched. Germline V gene lookup returns CDR1 MGHDK and CDR2 SYGVNS. This CDR3 spans 14 amino acids. CDR3: CASNPTGSGNTIYF. The DNA of the CDR3 is TGTGCCAGCAACCCGACAGGGTCTGGAAACACCATATATTTT.

The rearrangement links TRBV7-2 to TRBJ2-7; 9 positions agree with TRBD2. CDR1 and CDR2 (germline): SGHTA, FQGNSA. The CDR3 has 16 amino acids. J was trimmed by 2 bases and V by 1 base; bases with no gene match: 6. This CDR3 reads CASSLERGAVPYEQYF. The CDR3, as DNA: TGTGCCAGCAGCTTAGAGCGGGGGGCCGTTCCCTACGAGCAGTACTTC.

This rearrangement joins TRBV5-6 to TRBJ1-2, with TRBD1 matching 8 bases. Germline loops: CDR1 SGHDT, CDR2 YYEEEE. The CDR3 sequence is 13 residues long. The ends lost 4 bases at V and 4 bases at J; junction bases unmatched: 3. CDR3 bases: TGTGCCAGCAGCCCGGACAGGGCCTATGGCTACACCTTC. Its translation: CASSPDRAYGYTF.

By frequency in the sample, this clone is medium-sized. Other DNA sequences in the sample encode the same CDR3. This chain links TRBV5-1 with TRBJ2-7; TRBD1 aligns across 9 bases. V lost 0 bases to trimming and J lost 4 bases; unmatched junction nucleotides: 5. The CDR3 runs 15 residues. Germline V gene sequence: CDR1 SGHRS, CDR2 YFSETQ. The CDR3 reads CASSLDGTGIYEQYF. CDR3 bases: TGCGCCAGCAGCTTGGATGGGACAGGGATTTACGAGCAGTACTTC.

The chain recombines TRBV11-3 with TRBJ2-2; 7 bases are a match to TRBD1. The CDR3 runs 14 residues. J gave up 6 bases and V 5 bases, and 6 bases lay outside the gene matches. CDR1 and CDR2 (germline): SGHNT, YENEEA. This CDR3 reads CASSPKTGPGELFF. In DNA form, the CDR3 reads TGTGCCAGCAGCCCCAAGACAGGGCCCGGGGAGCTGTTTTTT.

This clone was seen only once. DNA for the CDR3: TGTGCCAGCAGCTTAGAAGGCCCGGGGATGTCAGAGACCCAGTACTTC. As protein: CASSLEGPGMSETQYF. The V and J genes are TRBV11-2 and TRBJ2-5, with TRBD2 as a possible D gene (5 bases). The germline V and J ends were trimmed by 0 bases and 4 bases, with 15 bases remaining between them. The CDR3 consists of 16 residues. Germline CDR1 SGHAT, CDR2 FQNNGV. The full variable domain, its missing parts supplied by reference TRBV11-2 and TRBJ2-5, is EAGVAQSPRYKIIEKRQSVAFWCNPISGHATLYWYQQILGQGPKLLIQFQNNGVVDDSQLPKDRFSAERLKGVDSTLKIQPAKLEDSAVYLCASSLEGPGMSETQYFGPGTRLLVL.

The sample holds one count of this clone. The gene calls are TRBV11-2 and TRBJ2-1; 10 bases agree with TRBD2. V lost 3 bases to trimming and J lost 11 bases; unmatched junction nucleotides: 13. The germline gives CDR1 SGHAT, CDR2 FQNNGV. This CDR3 spans 16 amino acids. The CDR3 coding sequence is TGTGCCAGCAGCTTTAGGGGAGGACTAGCGGCCTCCCAGCAGTTCTTC. This codes for CASSFRGGLAASQQFF.

This clone was seen a few times. The chain has TRBV7-9 and TRBJ1-1; 9 positions match TRBD1. This CDR3 has 15 residues. Germline CDR1 and CDR2: SEHNR and FQNEAQ (reference sequence). After removal of 5 bases from V and 5 bases from J, the junction contained 9 bases not matched to a gene. The CDR3 reads CASSATGTGPTEAFF. The CDR3, as DNA: TGTGCCAGCAGCGCTACAGGGACAGGGCCTACTGAAGCTTTCTTT.

The rearrangement uses TRBV2 and TRBJ1-5, with D maybe TRBD1 (6 bases). V lost 6 bases and J lost 1, with 13 bases in between. The germline V gene has CDR1 SNHLY and CDR2 FYNNEI. This CDR3 is 15 amino acids long. CDR3 amino acids: CASSRWGGSNQPQHF. Here the CDR3 DNA reads TGTGCCAGCAGCCGGTGGGGGGGCAGCAATCAGCCCCAGCATTTT.

This clone was detected a few times. This chain joins TRBV4-3 and TRBJ1-2, with TRBD1 as a possible D gene (5 bases). V lost 6 bases and J lost 2, with 10 bases in between. Germline CDR1 and CDR2: LGHNA and YSLEER. The CDR3 is 13 residues long. The CDR3 nucleotides are TGCGCCAGCAGTCGACAGATGAACTATGGCTACACCTTC. Its protein product is CASSRQMNYGYTF.

The V and J genes are TRBV20-1 and TRBJ1-1; D ambiguous. Trimming removed 6 bases at V and 7 bases at J, with 12 bases between. CDR1 and CDR2 from the germline V gene are DFQATT and SNEGSKA (reference sequence). This CDR3 contains 11 residues. The CDR3 bases are TGCAGTGCACCGGGAAATGGTGAAGCTTTCTTT. It is translated as CSAPGNGEAFF.

This chain uses TRBV6-5 with TRBJ2-1, with no clear D. The CDR3 runs to 13 residues. V shed 2 bases and J shed 4 bases, with 6 bases lying between them. The germline gives CDR1 MNHEY, CDR2 SVGAGI. CDR3 nucleotides: TGTGCCAGCAGTTACGATCTATACAATGAGCAGTTCTTC. This gives the protein CASSYDLYNEQFF.

The gene calls are TRBV6-5 and TRBJ2-3, with 11 bases matching TRBD2. From germline, CDR1 is MNHEY and CDR2 SVGAGI. The CDR3 is made up of 16 amino acids. With V trimmed by 2 bases and J by 5 bases, 6 bases remained unmatched. In nucleotides, the CDR3 is TGTGCCAGCAGTTACGTAGCGGGGGGGACCCAAGATACGCAGTATTTT. Protein sequence: CASSYVAGGTQDTQYF.

This rearrangement joins TRBV18 to TRBJ2-2, with 7 nucleotides matching TRBD2. The CDR3 totals 14 residues. Germline V gene lookup returns CDR1 KGHSH and CDR2 LQKENI. Unmatched junction bases numbered 3, after V lost 4 bases and J lost 4 bases. The CDR3, as DNA: TGTGCCAGCTCACACGGGACTACCACCGGGGAGCTGTTTTTT. Its translation is CASSHGTTTGELFF.

The V gene is TRBV4-3, the J gene TRBJ1-6, with D possibly TRBD1 on 5 matching bases. Germline V CDR1 and CDR2: LGHNA, YSLEER. Deletions cut 1 base from V and 5 bases from J, with 9 bases between. This CDR3 has 15 residues. The CDR3 region has the DNA TGCGCCAGCAGCCAAGGGGGGGGGAATAATTCACCCCTCCACTTT. Amino acid sequence: CASSQGGGNNSPLHF.

This rearrangement joins TRBV19 to TRBJ1-4, with D possibly being TRBD1 (6 bases). V was clipped by 9 bases and J by 8 bases, with 22 bases between them. Germline V CDR1 and CDR2: LNHDA, SQIVND (reference sequence). The CDR3 has 15 amino acids. CDR3 residues: CASQRAGAGEEKLFF. CDR3 nucleotides: TGTGCCAGCCAGAGGGCAGGGGCAGGGGAAGAAAAACTGTTTTTT.